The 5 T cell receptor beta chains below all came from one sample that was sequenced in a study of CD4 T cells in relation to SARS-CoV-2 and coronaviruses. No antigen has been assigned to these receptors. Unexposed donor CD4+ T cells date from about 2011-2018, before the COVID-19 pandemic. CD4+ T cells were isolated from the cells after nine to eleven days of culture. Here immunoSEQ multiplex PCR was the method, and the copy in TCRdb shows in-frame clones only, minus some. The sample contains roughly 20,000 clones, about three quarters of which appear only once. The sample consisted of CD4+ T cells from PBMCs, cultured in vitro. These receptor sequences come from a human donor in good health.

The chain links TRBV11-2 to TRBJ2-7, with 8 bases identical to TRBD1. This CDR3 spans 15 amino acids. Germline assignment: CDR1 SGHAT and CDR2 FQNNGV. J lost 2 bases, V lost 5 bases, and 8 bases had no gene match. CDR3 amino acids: CASSELTGAPYEQYF. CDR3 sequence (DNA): TGTGCCAGCAGCGAGTTGACAGGGGCGCCCTACGAGCAGTACTTC.

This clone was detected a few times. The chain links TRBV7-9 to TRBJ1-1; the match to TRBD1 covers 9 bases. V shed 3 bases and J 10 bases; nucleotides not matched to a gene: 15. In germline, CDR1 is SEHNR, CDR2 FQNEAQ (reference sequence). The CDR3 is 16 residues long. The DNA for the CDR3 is TGTGCCAGCAGCTTTGTACCGGGACAGGGCTATGTTGGAGCTTTCTTT. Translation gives CASSFVPGQGYVGAFF.

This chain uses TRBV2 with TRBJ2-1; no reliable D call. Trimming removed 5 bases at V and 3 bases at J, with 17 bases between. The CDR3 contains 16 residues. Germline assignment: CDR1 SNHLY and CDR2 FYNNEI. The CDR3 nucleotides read TGTGCCAGCAGTAGATTTCCAGTGAGCAGCTACAATGAGCAGTTCTTC. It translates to CASSRFPVSSYNEQFF.

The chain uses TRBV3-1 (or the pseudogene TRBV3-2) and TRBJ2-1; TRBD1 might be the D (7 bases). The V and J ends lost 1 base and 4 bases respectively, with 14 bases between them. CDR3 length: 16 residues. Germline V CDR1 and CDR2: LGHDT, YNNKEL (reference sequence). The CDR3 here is CASSQVPGGSYNEQFF. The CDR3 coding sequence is TGTGCCAGCAGCCAAGTGCCAGGGGGGAGTTACAATGAGCAGTTCTTC.

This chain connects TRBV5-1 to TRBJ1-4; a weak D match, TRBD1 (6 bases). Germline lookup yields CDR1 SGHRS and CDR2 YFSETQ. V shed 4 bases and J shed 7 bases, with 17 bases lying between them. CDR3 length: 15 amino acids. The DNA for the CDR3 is TGCGCCAGCAGCCGAATACAGGGTGGAGGTGAAAAACTGTTTTTT. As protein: CASSRIQGGGEKLFF.